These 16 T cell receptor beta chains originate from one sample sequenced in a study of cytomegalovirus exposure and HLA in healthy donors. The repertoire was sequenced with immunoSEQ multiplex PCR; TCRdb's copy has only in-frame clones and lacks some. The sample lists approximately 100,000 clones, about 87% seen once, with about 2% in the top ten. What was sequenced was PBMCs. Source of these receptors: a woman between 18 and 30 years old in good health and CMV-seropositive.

Here the CDR3 reads CASSRGVSKRSNQPQHF. CDR3 sequence (DNA): TGTGCCAGCAGCCGGGGGGTTTCCAAACGCAGCAATCAGCCCCAGCATTTT. The gene calls are TRBV5-5 and TRBJ1-5, with D tentatively TRBD1 (5 bases). CDR1 is SGHKS, CDR2 YYEKEE, per germline (reference sequence). The V gene lost 4 bases and the J gene lost 1 base, with 18 bases spanning the gap. The CDR3 runs to 17 residues.

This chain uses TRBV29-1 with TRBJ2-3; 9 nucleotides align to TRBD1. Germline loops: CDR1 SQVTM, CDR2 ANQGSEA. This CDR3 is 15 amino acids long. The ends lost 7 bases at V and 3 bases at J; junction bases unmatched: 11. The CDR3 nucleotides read TGCAGCGCCGATTACAGGGGGCTCGGGACAGATACGCAGTATTTT. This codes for CSADYRGLGTDTQYF.

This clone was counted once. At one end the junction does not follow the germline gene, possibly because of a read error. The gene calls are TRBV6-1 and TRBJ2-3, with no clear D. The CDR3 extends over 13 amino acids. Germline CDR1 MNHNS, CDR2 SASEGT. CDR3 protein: CASREGPSDTQYF. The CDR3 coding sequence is TGTGCCAGCAGGGAAGGTCCGTCGGATACGCAGTATTTT.

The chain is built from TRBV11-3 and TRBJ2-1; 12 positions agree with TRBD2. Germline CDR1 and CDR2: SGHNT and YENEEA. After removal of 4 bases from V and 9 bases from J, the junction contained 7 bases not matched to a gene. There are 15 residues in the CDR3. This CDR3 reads CASSSLAGGPSEQFF. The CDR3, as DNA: TGTGCCAGCAGCTCGCTAGCGGGGGGGCCTAGTGAGCAGTTCTTC.

DNA for the CDR3: TGTGCCACCCAGGGTTATGGCTACACCTTC. This gives the protein CATQGYGYTF. The rearrangement links TRBV28 to TRBJ1-2; D is possibly TRBD1 (5 bases). V gave up 10 bases and J gave up 5 bases, with 8 bases separating them. CDR1 and CDR2 from the germline V gene are MDHEN and SYDVKM. CDR3 length: 10 amino acids.

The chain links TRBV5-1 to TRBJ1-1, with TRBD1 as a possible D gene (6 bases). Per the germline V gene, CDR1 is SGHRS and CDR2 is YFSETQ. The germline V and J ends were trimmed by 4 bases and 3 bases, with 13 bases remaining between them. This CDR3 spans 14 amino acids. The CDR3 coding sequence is TGCGCCAGCAGCCACCCAGGGGTTGACACTGAAGCTTTCTTT. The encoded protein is CASSHPGVDTEAFF.

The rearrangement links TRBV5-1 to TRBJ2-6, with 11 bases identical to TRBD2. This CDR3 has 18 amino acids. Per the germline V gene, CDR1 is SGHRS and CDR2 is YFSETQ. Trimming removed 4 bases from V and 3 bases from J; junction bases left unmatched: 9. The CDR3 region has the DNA TGCGCCAGCAGCGGACTAACTAGCGGGGGCGGTGGGGCCAACGTCCTGACTTTC. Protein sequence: CASSGLTSGGGGANVLTF.

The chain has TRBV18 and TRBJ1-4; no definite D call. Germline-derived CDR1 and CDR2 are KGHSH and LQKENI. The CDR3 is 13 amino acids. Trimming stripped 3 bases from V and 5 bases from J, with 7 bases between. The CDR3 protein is CASSPAVNEKLFF. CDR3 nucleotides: TGTGCCAGCTCACCCGCGGTAAATGAAAAACTGTTTTTT.

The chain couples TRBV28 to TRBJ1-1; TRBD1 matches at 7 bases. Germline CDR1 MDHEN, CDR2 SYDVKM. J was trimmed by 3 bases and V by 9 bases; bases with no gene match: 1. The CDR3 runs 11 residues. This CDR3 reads CARGQYTEAFF. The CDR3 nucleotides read TGTGCCAGGGGACAGTACACTGAAGCTTTCTTT. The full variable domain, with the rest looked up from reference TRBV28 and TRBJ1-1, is DVKVTQSSRYLVKRTGEKVFLECVQDMDHENMFWYRQDPGLGLRLIYFSYDVKMKEKGDIPEGYSVSREKKERFSLILESASTNQTSMYLCARGQYTEAFFGQGTRLTVV.

The chain's CDR3 is CASSSGSGQGNYEQYF. CDR3 coding DNA: TGTGCCAGCAGCAGTGGCTCGGGACAGGGGAACTACGAGCAGTACTTC. The chain recombines TRBV7-8 with TRBJ2-7; 10 positions agree with TRBD1. The CDR3 loop spans 16 amino acids. V was pared by 5 bases and J by 3 bases, with 10 bases of the junction left unmatched. Germline V CDR1 and CDR2: SGHVS, FQNEAQ.

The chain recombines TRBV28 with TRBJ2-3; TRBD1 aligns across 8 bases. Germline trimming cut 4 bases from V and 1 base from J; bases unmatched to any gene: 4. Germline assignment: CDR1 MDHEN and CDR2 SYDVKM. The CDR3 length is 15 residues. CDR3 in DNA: TGTGCCAGCAGTTCCTCGACAGGGGGCACAGATACGCAGTATTTT. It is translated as CASSSSTGGTDTQYF.

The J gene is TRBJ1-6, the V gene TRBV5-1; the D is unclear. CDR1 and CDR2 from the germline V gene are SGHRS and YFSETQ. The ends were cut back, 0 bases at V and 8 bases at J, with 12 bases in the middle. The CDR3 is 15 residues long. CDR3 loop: CASSLDPVRDSPLHF. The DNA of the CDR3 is TGCGCCAGCAGCTTGGATCCGGTTCGCGATTCACCCCTCCACTTT.

For the CDR3, the DNA is TGTGCCAGCAGCTTAGGACTAGCGGGGGCGTACGAGCAGTACGTC. This sequence encodes CASSLGLAGAYEQYV. The chain has TRBV11-2 and TRBJ2-7, with 12 bases aligning to TRBD2. The V and J ends lost 1 base and 4 bases, in that order; junction bases with no gene match: 2. Looked up from germline, CDR1 is SGHAT and CDR2 is FQNNGV. This CDR3 is 15 amino acids long.

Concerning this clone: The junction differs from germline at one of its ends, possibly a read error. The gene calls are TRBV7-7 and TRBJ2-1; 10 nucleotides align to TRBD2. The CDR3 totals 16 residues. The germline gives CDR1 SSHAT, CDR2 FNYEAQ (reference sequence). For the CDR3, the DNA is TGTGCTAGCAGCCCCCTAGCGGGGGAGGACTACAATGAGCAGTTCTTC. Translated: CASSPLAGEDYNEQFF.

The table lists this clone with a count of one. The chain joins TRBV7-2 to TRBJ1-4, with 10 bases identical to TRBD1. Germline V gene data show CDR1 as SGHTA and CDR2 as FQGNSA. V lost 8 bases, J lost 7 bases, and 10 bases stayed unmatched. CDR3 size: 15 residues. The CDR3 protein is CASAWAGTGVEKLFF. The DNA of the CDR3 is TGTGCCAGCGCCTGGGCCGGGACAGGGGTTGAAAAACTGTTTTTT.

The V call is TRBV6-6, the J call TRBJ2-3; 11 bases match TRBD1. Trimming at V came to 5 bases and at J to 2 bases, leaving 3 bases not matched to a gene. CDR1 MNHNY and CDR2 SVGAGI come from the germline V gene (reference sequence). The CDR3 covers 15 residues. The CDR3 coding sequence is TGTGCCAGCAGTGCGGACAGGGGGCTCACAGATACGCAGTATTTT. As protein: CASSADRGLTDTQYF.